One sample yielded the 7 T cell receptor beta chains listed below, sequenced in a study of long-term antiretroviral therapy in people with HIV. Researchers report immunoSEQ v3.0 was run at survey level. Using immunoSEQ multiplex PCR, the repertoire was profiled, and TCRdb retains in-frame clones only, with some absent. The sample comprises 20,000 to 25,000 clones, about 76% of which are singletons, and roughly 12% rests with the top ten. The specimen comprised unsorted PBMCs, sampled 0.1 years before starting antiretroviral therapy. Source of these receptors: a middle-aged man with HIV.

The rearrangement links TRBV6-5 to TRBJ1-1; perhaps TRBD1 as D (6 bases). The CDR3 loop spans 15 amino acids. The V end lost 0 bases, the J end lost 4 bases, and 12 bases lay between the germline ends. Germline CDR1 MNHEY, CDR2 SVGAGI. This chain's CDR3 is CASSYSTGRSTEAFF. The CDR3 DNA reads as TGTGCCAGCAGTTACTCCACAGGGAGAAGCACTGAAGCTTTCTTT.

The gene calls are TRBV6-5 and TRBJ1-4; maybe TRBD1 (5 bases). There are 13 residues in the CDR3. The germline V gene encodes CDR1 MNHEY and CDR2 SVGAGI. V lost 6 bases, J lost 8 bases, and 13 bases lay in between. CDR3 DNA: TGTGCCAGCAGCATGGGACGGTGGGAAAAACTGTTTTTT. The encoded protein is CASSMGRWEKLFF.

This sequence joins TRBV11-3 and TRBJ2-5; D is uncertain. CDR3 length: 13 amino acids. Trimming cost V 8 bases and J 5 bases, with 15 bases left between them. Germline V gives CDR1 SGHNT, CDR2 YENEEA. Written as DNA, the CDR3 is TGTGCCAGCTCAGCAGGAGTTATGGAGACCCAGTACTTC. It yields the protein CASSAGVMETQYF.

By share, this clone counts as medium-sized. CDR3 loop: CASSQDTEAFF. In DNA form, the CDR3 reads TGTGCCAGCAGCCAAGACACTGAAGCTTTCTTT. The J gene is TRBJ1-1, the V gene TRBV13; D remains ambiguous. This CDR3 contains 11 residues. Trimming took off 5 bases at V and 3 bases at J, with 4 bases between the two ends. CDR1 is PRHDT and CDR2 is FYEKMQ in the germline V gene (reference sequence).

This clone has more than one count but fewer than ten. As DNA, the CDR3 is TGTGCCAGCAGTTCCCGACAGGGGAGAACAGATACGCAGTATTTT. Encoded protein: CASSSRQGRTDTQYF. The chain links TRBV25-1 to TRBJ2-3; 8 positions match TRBD1. Germline V gene lookup returns CDR1 MGHDK and CDR2 SYGVNS. V trimming: 5 bases; J trimming: 3 bases; junction bases outside the gene matches: 7. This CDR3 spans 15 amino acids.

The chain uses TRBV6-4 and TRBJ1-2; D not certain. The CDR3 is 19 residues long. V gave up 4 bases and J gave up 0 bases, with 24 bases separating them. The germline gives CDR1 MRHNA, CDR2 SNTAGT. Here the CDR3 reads CASSALHEPLGPANYGYTF. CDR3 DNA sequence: TGTGCCAGCAGTGCCCTCCACGAGCCTTTGGGTCCTGCTAACTATGGCTACACCTTC.

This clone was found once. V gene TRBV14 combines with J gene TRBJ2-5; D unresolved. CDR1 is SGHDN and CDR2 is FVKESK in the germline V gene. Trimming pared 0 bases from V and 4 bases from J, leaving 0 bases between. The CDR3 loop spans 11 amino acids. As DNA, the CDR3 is TGTGCCAGCAGCCAAGAAGAGACCCAGTACTTC. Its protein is CASSQEETQYF. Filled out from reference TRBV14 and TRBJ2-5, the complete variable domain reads EAGVTQFPSHSVIEKGQTVTLRCDPISGHDNLYWYRRVMGKEIKFLLHFVKESKQDESGMPNNRFLAERTGGTYSTLKVQPAELEDSGVYFCASSQEETQYFGPGTRLLVL.